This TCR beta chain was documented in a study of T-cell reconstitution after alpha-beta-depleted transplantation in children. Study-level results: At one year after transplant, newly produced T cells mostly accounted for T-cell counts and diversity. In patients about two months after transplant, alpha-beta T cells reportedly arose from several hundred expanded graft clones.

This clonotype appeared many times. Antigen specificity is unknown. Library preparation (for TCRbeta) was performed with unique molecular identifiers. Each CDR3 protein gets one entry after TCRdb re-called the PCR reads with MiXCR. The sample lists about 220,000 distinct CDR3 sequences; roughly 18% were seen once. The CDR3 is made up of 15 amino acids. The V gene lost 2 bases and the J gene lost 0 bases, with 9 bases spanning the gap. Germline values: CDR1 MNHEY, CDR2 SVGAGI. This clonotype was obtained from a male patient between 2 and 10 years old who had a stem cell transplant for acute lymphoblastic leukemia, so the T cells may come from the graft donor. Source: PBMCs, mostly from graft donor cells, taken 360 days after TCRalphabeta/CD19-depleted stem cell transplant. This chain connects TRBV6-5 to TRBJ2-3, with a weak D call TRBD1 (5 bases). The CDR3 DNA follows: TGTGCCAGCAGTTACAGGGGCCCAAGCACAGATACGCAGTATTTT. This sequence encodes CASSYRGPSTDTQYF.